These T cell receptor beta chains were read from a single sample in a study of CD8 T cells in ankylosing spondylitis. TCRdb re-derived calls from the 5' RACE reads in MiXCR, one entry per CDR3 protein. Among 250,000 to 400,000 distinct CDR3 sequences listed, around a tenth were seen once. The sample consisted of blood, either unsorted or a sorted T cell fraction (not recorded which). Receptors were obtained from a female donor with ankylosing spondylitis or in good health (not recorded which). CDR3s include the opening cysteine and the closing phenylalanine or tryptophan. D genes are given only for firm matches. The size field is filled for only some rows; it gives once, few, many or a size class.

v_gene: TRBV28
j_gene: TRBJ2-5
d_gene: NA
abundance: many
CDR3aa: CASSLPLPETQYF
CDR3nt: TGTGCCAGCAGTTTACCACTCCCAGAGACCCAGTACTTC

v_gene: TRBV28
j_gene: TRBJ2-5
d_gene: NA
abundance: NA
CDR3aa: CASSLLGERETQYF
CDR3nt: TGTGCCAGCAGTTTATTGGGGGAGAGGGAGACCCAGTACTTC

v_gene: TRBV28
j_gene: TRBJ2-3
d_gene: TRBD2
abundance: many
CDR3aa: CASSSPPGLATQYF
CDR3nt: TGTGCCAGCAGTTCGCCCCCGGGACTAGCTACGCAGTATTTT

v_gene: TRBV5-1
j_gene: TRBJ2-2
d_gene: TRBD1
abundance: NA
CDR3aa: CASSSKQGRLSGELFF
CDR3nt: TGCGCCAGCAGCTCAAAACAGGGGCGATTAAGCGGGGAGCTGTTTTTT

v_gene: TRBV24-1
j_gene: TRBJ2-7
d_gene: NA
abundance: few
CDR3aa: CATSDPGRTASGGQYF
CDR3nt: TGTGCCACCAGTGACCCGGGACGGACGGCTTCAGGCGGGCAGTACTTC

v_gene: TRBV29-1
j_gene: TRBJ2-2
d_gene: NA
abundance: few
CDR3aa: CSAVNTGELFF
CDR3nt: TGCAGCGCCGTCAACACCGGGGAGCTGTTTTTT

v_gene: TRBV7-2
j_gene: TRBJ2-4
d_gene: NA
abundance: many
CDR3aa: CASSSQGKNIQYF
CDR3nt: TGTGCCAGCAGCTCCCAGGGTAAAAACATTCAGTACTTC

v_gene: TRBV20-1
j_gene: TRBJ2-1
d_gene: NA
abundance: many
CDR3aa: CRVPGSLEDEQFF
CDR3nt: TGCAGGGTACCCGGGAGCCTAGAGGATGAGCAGTTCTTC

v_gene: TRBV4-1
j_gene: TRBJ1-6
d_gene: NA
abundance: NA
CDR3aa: CASSQDRKERHSYNSPLHF
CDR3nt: TGCGCCAGCAGCCAAGATAGGAAGGAGAGACACTCCTATAATTCACCCCTCCACTTT

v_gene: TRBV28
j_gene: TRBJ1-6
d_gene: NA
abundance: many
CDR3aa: CASSHEGLRYNSPLHF
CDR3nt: TGTGCCAGCAGTCACGAGGGGTTGAGGTATAATTCACCCCTCCACTTT

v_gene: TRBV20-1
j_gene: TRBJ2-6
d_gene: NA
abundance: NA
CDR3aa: CSARGLGTGANVLTF
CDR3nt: TGCAGTGCTAGAGGGTTAGGGACAGGGGCCAACGTCCTGACTTTC

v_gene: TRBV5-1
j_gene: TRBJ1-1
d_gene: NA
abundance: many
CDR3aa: CASSQADRRPNTEAFF
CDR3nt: TGCGCCAGCAGCCAAGCGGACCGGAGGCCGAACACTGAAGCTTTCTTT

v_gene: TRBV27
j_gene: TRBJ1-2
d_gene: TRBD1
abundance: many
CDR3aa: CASSPDRGRFGGYTF
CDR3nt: TGTGCCAGCAGCCCAGACAGGGGGCGGTTTGGTGGCTACACCTTC

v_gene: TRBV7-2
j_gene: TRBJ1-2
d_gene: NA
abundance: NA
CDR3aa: CASSPRGPGAYGYTF
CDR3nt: TGTGCCAGCAGCCCCCGAGGGCCAGGGGCCTATGGCTACACCTTC

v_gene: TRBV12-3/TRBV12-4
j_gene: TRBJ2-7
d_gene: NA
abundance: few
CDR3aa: CASSLHRASSYEQYF
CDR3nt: TGTGCCAGCAGTTTACACAGGGCGAGCTCCTACGAGCAGTACTTC

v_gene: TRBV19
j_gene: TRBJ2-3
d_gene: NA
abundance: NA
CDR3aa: CASSIGQNTDTQYF
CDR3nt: TGTGCCAGTAGTATTGGACAGAACACAGATACGCAGTATTTT

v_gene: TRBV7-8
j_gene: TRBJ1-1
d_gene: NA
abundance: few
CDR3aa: CASSHAQGEAFF
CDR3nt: TGTGCCAGCAGCCACGCCCAGGGTGAAGCTTTCTTT

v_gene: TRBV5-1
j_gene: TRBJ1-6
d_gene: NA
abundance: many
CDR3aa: CASSPTVQNPNSPLHF
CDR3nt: TGCGCCAGCAGCCCGACAGTTCAGAATCCTAATTCACCCCTCCACTTT

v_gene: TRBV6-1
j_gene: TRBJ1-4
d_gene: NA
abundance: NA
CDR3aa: CASSRNRRANEKLFF
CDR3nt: TGTGCCAGCAGTCGTAACAGGCGTGCCAATGAAAAACTGTTTTTT

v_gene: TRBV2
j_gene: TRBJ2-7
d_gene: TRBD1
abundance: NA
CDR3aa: CARGKRPGQASSYEQYF
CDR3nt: TGTGCCAGAGGTAAACGACCGGGACAGGCCAGCTCCTACGAGCAGTACTTC

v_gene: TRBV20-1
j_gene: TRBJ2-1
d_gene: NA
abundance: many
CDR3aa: CSAYGTYNEQFF
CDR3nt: TGCAGTGCTTACGGGACTTACAATGAGCAGTTCTTC

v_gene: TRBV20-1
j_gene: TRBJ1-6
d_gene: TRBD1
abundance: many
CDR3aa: CSARPLTGYSPLHF
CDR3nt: TGCAGTGCTCGCCCTCTGACAGGGTATTCACCCCTCCACTTT

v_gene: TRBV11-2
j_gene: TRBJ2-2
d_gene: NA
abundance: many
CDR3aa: CASSGDGELFF
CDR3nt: TGTGCCAGCAGCGGGGACGGGGAGCTGTTTTTT

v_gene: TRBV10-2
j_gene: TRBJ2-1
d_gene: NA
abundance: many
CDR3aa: CASSVQGDEQFF
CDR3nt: TGCGCCAGCAGTGTTCAGGGCGATGAGCAGTTCTTC

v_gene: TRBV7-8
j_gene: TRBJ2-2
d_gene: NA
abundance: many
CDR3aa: CASSIRDRPTGELFF
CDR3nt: TGTGCCAGCAGTATCCGGGACCGACCCACCGGGGAGCTGTTTTTT

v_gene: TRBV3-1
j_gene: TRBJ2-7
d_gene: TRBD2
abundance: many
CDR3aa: CASSHTSGFYEQYF
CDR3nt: TGTGCCAGCAGCCATACTAGCGGATTTTACGAGCAGTACTTC

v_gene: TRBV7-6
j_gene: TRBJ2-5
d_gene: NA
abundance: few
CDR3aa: CASSLKRGNQETQYF
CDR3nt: TGTGCCAGCAGCTTAAAGAGGGGTAACCAAGAGACCCAGTACTTC

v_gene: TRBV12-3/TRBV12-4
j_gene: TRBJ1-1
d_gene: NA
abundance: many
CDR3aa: CASSLAGWAEAFF
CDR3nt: TGTGCCAGCAGTTTGGCGGGATGGGCTGAAGCTTTCTTT

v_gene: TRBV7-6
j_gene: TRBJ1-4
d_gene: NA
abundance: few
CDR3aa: CASVPRGQEKLFF
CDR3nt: TGTGCCAGCGTTCCGAGGGGCCAAGAAAAACTGTTTTTT

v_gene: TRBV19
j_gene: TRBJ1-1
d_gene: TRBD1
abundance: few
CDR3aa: CASNYRGRWDTEAFF
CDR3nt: TGTGCCAGTAATTATAGGGGGCGATGGGACACTGAAGCTTTCTTT

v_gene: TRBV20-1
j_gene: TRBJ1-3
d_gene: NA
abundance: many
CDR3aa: CSVVGGRNTIYF
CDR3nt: TGCAGTGTAGTGGGGGGGAGAAACACCATATATTTT

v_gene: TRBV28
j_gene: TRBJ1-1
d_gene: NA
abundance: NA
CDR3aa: CASSLGDEAFF
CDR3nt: TGTGCCAGCAGTTTAGGAGATGAAGCTTTCTTT

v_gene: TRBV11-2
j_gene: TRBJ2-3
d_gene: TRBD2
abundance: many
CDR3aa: CASSPLTSLSGSDVTQYF
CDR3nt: TGTGCCAGCAGCCCCCTAACATCCCTTAGCGGGAGTGACGTTACGCAGTATTTT

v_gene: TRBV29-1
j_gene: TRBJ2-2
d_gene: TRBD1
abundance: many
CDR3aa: CSVARPTGGENTGELFF
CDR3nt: TGCAGCGTTGCAAGGCCGACAGGGGGCGAGAACACCGGGGAGCTGTTTTTT

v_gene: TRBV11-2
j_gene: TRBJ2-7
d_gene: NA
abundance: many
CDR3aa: CASSLDWISYEQYF
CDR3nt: TGTGCCAGCAGCTTAGATTGGATCTCCTACGAGCAGTACTTC

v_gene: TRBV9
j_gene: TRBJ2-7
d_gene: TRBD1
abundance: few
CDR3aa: CASSVGDRDHEQYF
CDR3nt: TGTGCCAGCAGCGTTGGAGACAGGGACCACGAGCAGTACTTC

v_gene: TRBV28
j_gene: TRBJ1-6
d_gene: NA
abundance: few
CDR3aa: CASSFRGHSPLHF
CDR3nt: TGTGCCAGCAGTTTTCGGGGCCATTCACCCCTCCACTTT

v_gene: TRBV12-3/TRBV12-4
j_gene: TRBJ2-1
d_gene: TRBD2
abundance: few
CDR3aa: CASSFSGGHPFF
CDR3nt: TGTGCCAGCAGTTTTAGCGGGGGCCATCCTTTCTTC

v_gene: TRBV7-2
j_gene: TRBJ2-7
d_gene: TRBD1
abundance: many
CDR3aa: CASSFPPGQSYEQYF
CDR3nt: TGTGCCAGCAGCTTCCCCCCGGGACAGTCCTACGAGCAGTACTTC

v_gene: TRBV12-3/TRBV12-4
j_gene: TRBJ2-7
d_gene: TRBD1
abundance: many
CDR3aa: CASSFEGQRTYEQYF
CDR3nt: TGTGCCAGCAGTTTCGAGGGACAGAGAACCTACGAGCAGTACTTC

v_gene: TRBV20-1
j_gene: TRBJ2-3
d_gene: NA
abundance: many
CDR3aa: CSARAASDTQYF
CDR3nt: TGCAGTGCTAGAGCGGCCTCAGATACGCAGTATTTT